Listed here is a single TCR beta chain. Everyone who took part was about 18 to 90 years old, and they came from 24 US areas. The study recruited exposed participants who had met a COVID-19 case within 2 weeks before entry. This specimen belongs to a study of blood T cell repertoires in COVID-19. On the study more broadly: COVID-19 samples, acute and convalescent, were from the United States, Italy and Spain.

The CDR3 is 15 amino acids. The V gene's germline CDR1 is SNHLY and CDR2 FYNNEI. V lost 3 bases, J lost 4 bases, and 6 bases stayed unmatched. The repertoire was sequenced with immunoSEQ multiplex PCR; TCRdb's copy has only in-frame clones and lacks some. This table holds 200,000 to 250,000 clones, around 87% found once. The genes are TRBV2 and TRBJ1-2, with 9 bases matching TRBD1. Sequenced material: PBMCs or T cells enriched from blood (not recorded which). This clonotype was sampled from a man aged 25-45 years who had been exposed to COVID-19. In DNA form, the CDR3 reads TGTGCCAGCAGTGATCCGGGACAGGGTAGCTATGGCTACACCTTC. Amino acid sequence: CASSDPGQGSYGYTF.